The 21 T cell receptor beta chains listed next were all sequenced from one sample in a study of blood T cells in healthy people across ages. Combining a sample-barcoded 5' primer with a J-beta primer mix, a second PCR ran for 7 to 11 cycles. TCRdb re-called the 5' RACE reads through MiXCR, storing one row per CDR3 protein. The repertoire holds 1.5 million to 2 million distinct CDR3 sequences, with 49% as singletons. Source material: blood. These receptors were collected from a middle-aged woman in good health.

The rearrangement joins TRBV20-1 to TRBJ1-6, with TRBD1 matching 8 bases. Trimming took 4 bases from V and 7 from J; bases not matched to a gene: 3. The CDR3 sequence is 13 residues long. CDR1 and CDR2 from the germline V gene are DFQATT and SNEGSKA (reference sequence). The CDR3 sequence is CSANDRGNSPLHF. The CDR3 DNA reads as TGCAGTGCTAACGACAGGGGAAATTCACCCCTCCACTTT.

The chain has TRBV9 and TRBJ2-7, with D possibly being TRBD1 (5 bases). The germline V gene encodes CDR1 SGDLS and CDR2 YYNGEE. The V and J ends lost 3 bases and 7 bases respectively, with 20 bases between them. The CDR3 contains 15 residues. CDR3 residues: CASSGSDSVLREQYF. The CDR3 nucleotides read TGTGCCAGCAGCGGGAGCGACAGTGTACTACGAGAGCAGTACTTC.

This clonotype was observed a few times. The rearrangement uses TRBV20-1 and TRBJ2-3; D remains ambiguous. This CDR3 has 14 residues. The V end was cut by 5 bases, the J end by 0 bases, with 12 bases between. Germline CDR1 reads DFQATT; CDR2 reads SNEGSKA (reference sequence). The CDR3 here is CSADDRTSTDTQYF. Here the CDR3 DNA reads TGCAGTGCTGATGACCGTACTAGCACAGATACGCAGTATTTT.

CDR3 sequence: CSAPDRALSYEQYF. The CDR3 DNA follows: TGCAGTGCTCCCGACAGGGCCCTGTCCTACGAGCAGTACTTC. The gene calls are TRBV20-1 and TRBJ2-7; 7 nucleotides align to TRBD1. This CDR3 comprises 14 residues. The V segment lost 5 bases and the J segment 1 base; nucleotides outside the gene matches: 8. Germline assignment: CDR1 DFQATT and CDR2 SNEGSKA (reference sequence).

The V call is TRBV4-1, the J call TRBJ2-5; maybe TRBD1 (6 bases). V lost 0 bases, J lost 1 base, and 12 bases lay in between. The V gene's germline CDR1 is MGHRA and CDR2 YSYEKL. The CDR3 has 16 amino acids. The CDR3 sequence is CASSQDNRASQETQYF. CDR3 bases: TGCGCCAGCAGCCAAGATAACAGGGCCTCCCAAGAGACCCAGTACTTC.

The gene calls are TRBV9 and TRBJ2-1; TRBD1 aligns across 7 bases. Germline V gene lookup returns CDR1 SGDLS and CDR2 YYNGEE. V lost 4 bases and J lost 2; bases outside the gene matches: 6. This CDR3 has 15 residues. The CDR3 nucleotides are TGTGCCAGCAGCATAGACAGGGATCCCTACAATGAGCAGTTCTTC. Its protein product is CASSIDRDPYNEQFF. The complete variable domain, with remaining parts taken from reference TRBV9 and TRBJ2-1, reads DSGVTQTPKHLITATGQRVTLRCSPRSGDLSVYWYQQSLDQGLQFLIQYYNGEERAKGNILERFSAQQFPDLHSELNLSSLELGDSALYFCASSIDRDPYNEQFFGPGTRLTVL.

This chain connects TRBV20-1 to TRBJ2-5, with D possibly matching TRBD2 (6 bases). The CDR3 length is 14 residues. Germline CDR1 is DFQATT and CDR2 is SNEGSKA (reference sequence). Trimming removed 6 bases from V and 5 bases from J, with 19 bases in between. CDR3 loop: CSATIPSVGETQYF. CDR3 DNA sequence: TGCAGTGCAACGATCCCTAGCGTGGGCGAGACCCAGTACTTC.

This clonotype showed up many times. The J gene is TRBJ2-3, the V gene TRBV20-1, with a possible D match to TRBD1 (5 bases). Trimming took off 3 bases at V and 4 bases at J, with 20 bases between the two ends. The germline V gene has CDR1 DFQATT and CDR2 SNEGSKA (reference sequence). The CDR3 spans 16 residues. The CDR3 loop reads CSASLASQGGADTQYF. In nucleotides, the CDR3 is TGCAGTGCTAGCCTGGCGAGTCAGGGTGGCGCAGATACGCAGTATTTT.

The chain has TRBV7-9 and TRBJ2-7; D gene ambiguous. The ends were cut back, 8 bases at V and 2 bases at J, with 10 bases in the middle. Germline CDR1 is SEHNR and CDR2 is FQNEAQ (reference sequence). The CDR3 runs to 12 residues. The CDR3 nucleotides are TGTGCCAGCGTGGCGGTTACCTACGAGCAGTACTTC. It encodes CASVAVTYEQYF.

This clonotype was observed a few times. J is TRBJ2-1 and V is TRBV12-3 or TRBV12-4, with 7 bases fitting TRBD1. The V segment lost 4 bases and the J segment 0 bases; nucleotides outside the gene matches: 3. The CDR3 spans 15 residues. The CDR3 nucleotides are TGTGCCAGCAGTTGGGACAGCCGCTCCTACAATGAGCAGTTCTTC. This translates into CASSWDSRSYNEQFF.

The V gene is TRBV4-1, the J gene TRBJ2-7; D call uncertain. The CDR3 loop spans 14 amino acids. CDR1 is MGHRA, CDR2 YSYEKL, per germline. V lost 3 bases, J lost 5 bases, and 14 bases lay in between. The CDR3 DNA is TGCGCCAGCAGCCAGGCCCACGGTGGCGACGAGCAGTACTTC. Translation gives CASSQAHGGDEQYF.

The chain is built from TRBV7-2 and TRBJ2-3; no reliable D call. The CDR3 extends over 17 amino acids. The V gene's germline CDR1 is SGHTA and CDR2 FQGNSA. V was clipped by 5 bases and J by 0 bases, with 18 bases between them. The CDR3 is CASSLTTVASSTDTQYF. CDR3 DNA: TGTGCCAGCAGCCTGACGACCGTCGCCTCTAGCACAGATACGCAGTATTTT.

The chain combines TRBV5-1 with TRBJ2-1, with 13 bases aligning to TRBD2. The CDR3 is 15 residues long. Germline loops: CDR1 SGHRS, CDR2 YFSETQ. V lost 4 bases, J lost 7 bases, and 5 bases stayed unmatched. CDR3 DNA: TGCGCCAGCAGCATCACTAGCGGGGGGGCGAATGAGCAGTTCTTC. This translates into CASSITSGGANEQFF.

V is TRBV5-4 and J is TRBJ1-2; D gene ambiguous. The V and J ends lost 4 bases and 6 bases respectively, with 13 bases between them. The CDR3 sequence is 13 residues long. Germline CDR1 is SGHNT and CDR2 is YYREEE (reference sequence). The CDR3: CASSKEVSDGYTF. CDR3 nucleotide sequence: TGTGCCAGCAGCAAAGAGGTTTCTGATGGCTACACCTTC.

The chain carries TRBV12-3 or TRBV12-4 and TRBJ1-5; D call uncertain. The CDR3 spans 15 residues. V lost 5 bases and J lost 3, with 14 bases in between. CDR3 sequence reads: CASSATGVNNQPQHF. The CDR3 DNA sequence: TGTGCCAGCAGTGCCACGGGAGTGAACAATCAGCCCCAGCATTTT.

In regard to this clonotype: The junction does not match germline at one end; this may be a read error. V gene TRBV12-3 or TRBV12-4 combines with J gene TRBJ2-5; TRBD1 is a possible D gene (6 bases). The DNA end favors TRBJ2-7, so the J call may be wrong. This CDR3 has 14 amino acids. The DNA of the CDR3 is TGTGCCAGCAGTGTAGCAGGACAGTCCTACGAGCAGTACTTC. Translating gives CASSVAGQSYEQYF.

The chain combines TRBV4-3 with TRBJ2-2; D not certain. There are 14 residues in the CDR3. V was shortened by 5 bases and J by 4 bases, with 11 bases between the two germline ends. Per germline, CDR1 LGHNA and CDR2 YSLEER. The CDR3 DNA follows: TGCGCCAGCAGCTCAATAAAAGCCACCGGGGAGCTGTTTTTT. Translation: CASSSIKATGELFF.

In this sample, this clonotype turned up a few times. The rearrangement links TRBV6-6 to TRBJ2-3, with D unresolved. Trimming took 4 bases from V and 7 from J, leaving 12 bases between them. The CDR3 extends over 13 amino acids. Germline CDR1 reads MNHNY; CDR2 reads SVGAGI (reference sequence). The CDR3 loop is CASSSTLVNTQYF. Written as DNA, the CDR3 is TGTGCCAGCAGTTCCACTCTAGTGAATACGCAGTATTTT.

This clonotype appeared a few times. The V call is TRBV15, the J call TRBJ2-3, with D possibly being TRBD1 (5 bases). The V gene lost 0 bases and the J gene lost 3 bases, with 13 bases spanning the gap. The germline V gene has CDR1 LNHNV and CDR2 YYDKDF (reference sequence). The CDR3 runs 16 residues. This CDR3 is CATSRDLAGLTDTQYF. The CDR3 nucleotides are TGTGCCACCAGCAGAGATCTGGCAGGGTTGACAGATACGCAGTATTTT.

This clonotype was recorded a few times. The chain uses TRBV5-1 and TRBJ2-3; D uncertain. Trimming removed 0 bases from V and 3 bases from J, with 14 bases in between. This CDR3 comprises 16 residues. Germline CDR1 is SGHRS and CDR2 is YFSETQ. CDR3 sequence reads: CASSLERFARTDTQYF. The CDR3 DNA reads as TGCGCCAGCAGCTTGGAAAGGTTCGCTAGAACAGATACGCAGTATTTT.

The chain recombines TRBV4-3 with TRBJ1-1, with D tentatively TRBD1 (5 bases). Trimming cost V 0 bases and J 1 base, with 9 bases left between them. CDR3 length: 15 residues. CDR1 and CDR2 from the germline V gene are LGHNA and YSLEER. The CDR3: CASSQDRGGNTEAFF. In DNA, the CDR3 is TGCGCCAGCAGCCAAGATAGGGGAGGGAACACTGAAGCTTTCTTT.